The sequence of this T cell receptor beta chain was determined in a study of blood T cell repertoires in COVID-19. Trimming took 7 bases from V and 4 from J; bases not matched to a gene: 8. The CDR3 loop spans 14 amino acids. Per germline, CDR1 SGHNT and CDR2 YYREEE (reference sequence). How the authors handled the data: Amplifying reference gene primers gave estimates of nucleated cell counts. The method was immunoSEQ multiplex PCR; TCRdb's version includes in-frame clones alone and lacks a portion of them. That table supplies the V and J calls and clone size; D and trimming were determined from the DNA. Among 100,000 to 130,000 clones listed, about nine tenths were seen once.

Sequencing was carried out using peripheral blood. The TCR originated in a human donor in a cohort sampled during active COVID-19. The chain uses TRBV5-4 and TRBJ2-1; 7 nucleotides match TRBD2. In nucleotides, the CDR3 is TGTGCCAGCGGGGCGCGGGAGCAGTACAATGAGCAGTTCTTC. It is translated as CASGAREQYNEQFF.